The T cell receptor (beta chain) described here comes from a study of blood T cell repertoires in COVID-19. Across the study: Nucleic acid was either cDNA or gDNA, and it came from T cells, B-cell-depleted T cells, or PBMCs.

This clone was detected once. How the authors handled the data: Amplifying reference gene primers gave estimates of nucleated cell counts. TCRdb keeps only in-frame clones here, not all; method: immunoSEQ multiplex PCR. V and J calls and clone size are those listed in that table; D and trimming were worked out from the DNA. The table lists 160,000 or so clones, about four fifths of them singletons. Germline V gene data show CDR1 as LNHDA and CDR2 as SQIVND (reference sequence). This CDR3 region has 14 residues. V was clipped by 3 bases and J by 8 bases, with 11 bases between them. The receptor was isolated from a man in his sixties or seventies with active or convalescent COVID-19. The material sequenced was peripheral blood. The rearrangement links TRBV19 to TRBJ1-6, with D possibly being TRBD1 (6 bases). Here the CDR3 DNA reads TGTGCCAGTAGTATGGCCAGGGGTGATTCACCCCTCCACTTT. Protein sequence: CASSMARGDSPLHF. The variable domain in full, completed from reference TRBV19 and TRBJ1-6, reads DGGITQSPKYLFRKEGQNVTLSCEQNLNHDAMYWYRQDPGQGLRLIYYSQIVNDFQKGDIAEGYSVSREKKESFPLTVTSAQKNPTAFYLCASSMARGDSPLHFGNGTRLTVT.